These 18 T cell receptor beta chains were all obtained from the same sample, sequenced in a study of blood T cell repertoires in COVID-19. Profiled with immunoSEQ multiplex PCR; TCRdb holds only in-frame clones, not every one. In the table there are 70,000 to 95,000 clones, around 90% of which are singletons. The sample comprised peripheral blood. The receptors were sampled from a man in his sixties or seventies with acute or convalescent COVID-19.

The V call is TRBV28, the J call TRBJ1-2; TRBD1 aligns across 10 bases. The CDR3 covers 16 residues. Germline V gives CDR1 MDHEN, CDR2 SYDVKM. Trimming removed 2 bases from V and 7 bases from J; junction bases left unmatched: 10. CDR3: CASSLGTGASLSGYTF. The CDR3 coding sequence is TGTGCCAGCAGTTTAGGGACAGGGGCCTCGCTGAGTGGCTACACCTTC.

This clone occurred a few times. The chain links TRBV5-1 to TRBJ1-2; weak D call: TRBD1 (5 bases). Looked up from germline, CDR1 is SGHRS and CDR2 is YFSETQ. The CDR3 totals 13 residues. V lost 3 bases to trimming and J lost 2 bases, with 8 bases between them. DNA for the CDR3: TGCGCCAGCAGCTCTACAGGAAACTATGGCTACACCTTC. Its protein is CASSSTGNYGYTF. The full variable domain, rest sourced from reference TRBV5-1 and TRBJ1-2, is KAGVTQTPRYLIKTRGQQVTLSCSPISGHRSVSWYQQTPGQGLQFLFEYFSETQRNKGNFPGRFSGRQFSNSRSEMNVSTLELGDSALYLCASSSTGNYGYTFGSGTRLTVV.

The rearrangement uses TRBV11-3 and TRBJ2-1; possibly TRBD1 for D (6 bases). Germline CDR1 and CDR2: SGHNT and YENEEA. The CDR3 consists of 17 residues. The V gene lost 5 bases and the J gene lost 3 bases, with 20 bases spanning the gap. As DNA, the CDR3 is TGTGCCAGCAGCACGGGGTCTAAAACAGGGAACTACAATGAGCAGTTCTTC. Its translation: CASSTGSKTGNYNEQFF.

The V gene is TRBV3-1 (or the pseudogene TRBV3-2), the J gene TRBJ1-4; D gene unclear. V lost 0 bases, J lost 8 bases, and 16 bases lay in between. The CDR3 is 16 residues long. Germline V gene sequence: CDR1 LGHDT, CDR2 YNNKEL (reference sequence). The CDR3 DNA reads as TGTGCCAGCAGCCAAGACATACAGAAACCGGGGGAAAAACTGTTTTTT. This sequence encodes CASSQDIQKPGEKLFF.

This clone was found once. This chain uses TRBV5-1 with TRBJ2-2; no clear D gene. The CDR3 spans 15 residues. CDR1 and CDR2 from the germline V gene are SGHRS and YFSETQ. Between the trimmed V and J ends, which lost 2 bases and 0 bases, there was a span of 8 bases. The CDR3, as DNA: TGCGCCAGCAGCTTACACAGCCCGAACACCGGGGAGCTGTTTTTT. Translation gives CASSLHSPNTGELFF.

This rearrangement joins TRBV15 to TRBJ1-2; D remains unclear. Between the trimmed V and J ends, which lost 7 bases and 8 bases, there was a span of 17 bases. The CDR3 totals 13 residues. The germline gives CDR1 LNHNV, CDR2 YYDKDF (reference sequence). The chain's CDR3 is CATTSMAGPGYTF. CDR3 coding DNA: TGTGCCACCACCTCGATGGCAGGTCCCGGCTACACCTTC.

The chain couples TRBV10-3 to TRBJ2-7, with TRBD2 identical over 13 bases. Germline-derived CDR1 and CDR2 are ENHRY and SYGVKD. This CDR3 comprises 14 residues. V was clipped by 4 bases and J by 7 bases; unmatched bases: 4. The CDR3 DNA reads TGTGCCATCAGTGGACTAGCGGGAGGTAATGAGCAGTACTTC. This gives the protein CAISGLAGGNEQYF.

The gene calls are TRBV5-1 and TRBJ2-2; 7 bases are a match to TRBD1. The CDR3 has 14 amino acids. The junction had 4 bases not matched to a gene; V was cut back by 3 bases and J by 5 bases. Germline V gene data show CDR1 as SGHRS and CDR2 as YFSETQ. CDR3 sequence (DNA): TGCGCCAGCAGCTGGGACAGCTTAACCGGGGAGCTGTTTTTT. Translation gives CASSWDSLTGELFF. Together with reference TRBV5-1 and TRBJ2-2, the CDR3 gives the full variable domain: KAGVTQTPRYLIKTRGQQVTLSCSPISGHRSVSWYQQTPGQGLQFLFEYFSETQRNKGNFPGRFSGRQFSNSRSEMNVSTLELGDSALYLCASSWDSLTGELFFGEGSRLTVL.

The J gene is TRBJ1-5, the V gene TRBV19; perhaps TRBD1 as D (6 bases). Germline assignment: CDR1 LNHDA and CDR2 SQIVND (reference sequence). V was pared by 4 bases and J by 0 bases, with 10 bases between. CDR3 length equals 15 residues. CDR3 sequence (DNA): TGTGCCAGTAGTAGCAGGGGTTATAGCAATCAGCCCCAGCATTTT. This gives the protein CASSSRGYSNQPQHF.

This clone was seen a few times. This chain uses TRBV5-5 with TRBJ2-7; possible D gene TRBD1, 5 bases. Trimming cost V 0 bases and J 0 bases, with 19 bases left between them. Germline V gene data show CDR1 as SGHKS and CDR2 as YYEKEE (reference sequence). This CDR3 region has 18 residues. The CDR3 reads CASSLAGHATGNSYEQYF. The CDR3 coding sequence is TGTGCCAGCAGCTTGGCCGGTCATGCAACAGGAAACTCCTACGAGCAGTACTTC.

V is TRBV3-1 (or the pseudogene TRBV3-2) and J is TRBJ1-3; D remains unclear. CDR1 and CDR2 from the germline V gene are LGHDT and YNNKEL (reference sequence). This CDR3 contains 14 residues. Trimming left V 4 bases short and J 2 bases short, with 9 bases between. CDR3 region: CASSLTDTGNTIYF. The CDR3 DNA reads TGTGCCAGCAGCCTTACTGACACTGGAAACACCATATATTTT.

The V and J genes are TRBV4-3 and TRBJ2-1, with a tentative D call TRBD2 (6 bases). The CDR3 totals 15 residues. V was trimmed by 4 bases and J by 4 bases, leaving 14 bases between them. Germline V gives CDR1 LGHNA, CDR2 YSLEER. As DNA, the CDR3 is TGCGCCAGCAGCCCTTCTAGCGACGGTTACAATGAGCAGTTCTTC. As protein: CASSPSSDGYNEQFF.

CDR3 sequence (DNA): TGTGCCACCAGTGACCCGACAGAACCCTACGAGCAGTACTTC. Translation: CATSDPTEPYEQYF. The rearrangement uses TRBV24-1 and TRBJ2-7; a possible D gene is TRBD1 (5 bases). Germline assignment: CDR1 KGHDR and CDR2 SFDVKD. This CDR3 contains 14 residues. Trimming shortened V by 4 bases and J by 2 bases, and 11 bases separated the two germline ends.

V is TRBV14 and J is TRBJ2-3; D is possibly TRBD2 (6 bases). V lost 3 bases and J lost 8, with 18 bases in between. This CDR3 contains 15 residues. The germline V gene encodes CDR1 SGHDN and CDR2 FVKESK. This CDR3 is CASSQSAGLSGTQYF. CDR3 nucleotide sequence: TGTGCCAGCAGCCAGTCGGCAGGACTATCGGGTACGCAGTATTTT.

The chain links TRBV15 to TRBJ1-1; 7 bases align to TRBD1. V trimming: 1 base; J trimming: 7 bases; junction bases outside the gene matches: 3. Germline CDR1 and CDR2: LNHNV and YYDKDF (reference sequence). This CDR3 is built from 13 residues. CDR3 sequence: CATSRAGTVEAFF. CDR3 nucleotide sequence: TGTGCCACCAGCAGAGCCGGGACAGTTGAAGCTTTCTTT.

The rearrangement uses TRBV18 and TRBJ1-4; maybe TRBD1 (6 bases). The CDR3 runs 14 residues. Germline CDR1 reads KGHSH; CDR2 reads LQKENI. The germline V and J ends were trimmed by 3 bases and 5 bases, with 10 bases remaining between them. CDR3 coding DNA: TGTGCCAGCTCACCCGGACAGACAAATGAAAAACTGTTTTTT. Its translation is CASSPGQTNEKLFF. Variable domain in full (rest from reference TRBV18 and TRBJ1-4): NAGVMQNPRHLVRRRGQEARLRCSPMKGHSHVYWYRQLPEEGLKFMVYLQKENIIDESGMPKERFSAEFPKEGPSILRIQQVVRGDSAAYFCASSPGQTNEKLFFGSGTQLSVL.

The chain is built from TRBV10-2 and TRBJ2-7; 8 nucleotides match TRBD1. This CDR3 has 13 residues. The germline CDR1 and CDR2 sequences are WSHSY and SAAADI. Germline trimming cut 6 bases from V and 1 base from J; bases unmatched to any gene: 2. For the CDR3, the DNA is TGCGCCAGCAGGCAGGGGGCTTCCTACGAGCAGTACTTC. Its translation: CASRQGASYEQYF.

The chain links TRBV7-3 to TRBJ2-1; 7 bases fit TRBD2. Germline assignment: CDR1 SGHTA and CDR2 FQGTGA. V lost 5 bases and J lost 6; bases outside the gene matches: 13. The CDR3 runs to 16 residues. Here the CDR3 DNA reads TGTGCCAGCAGCCCGCGAGCGGGGACCTACCTCAATGAGCAGTTCTTC. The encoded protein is CASSPRAGTYLNEQFF.